This T cell receptor beta chain is from a study of blood T cell repertoires in COVID-19 (dated by TCRdb to the early 2020s). With respect to the entire study: Samples covering the acute and convalescent phases of COVID-19 were provided by collaborators in the United States, Italy and Spain. The samples were drawn from two sources: the first 160 participants of the ongoing ImmuneRACE study, and fewer than 1,500 subjects contributed by 6 global collaborators. Where HLA class I and class II types were available, the types were taken from metadata supplied by the sample provider, not from assay-based typing. The prospective study material was composed of cDNA or gDNA derived from T cells, B-cell-depleted T cells, or PBMCs. Deeply sampled blood TCRbeta repertoires from subjects exposed to, actively infected with, or recovered from COVID-19 were included in the dataset. The repertoires were released in a freely available public database intended as a resource for research on the immune response to SARS-CoV-2. A de-identified subject ID, COVID-19 status, age in years and sex were almost always included in the sample metadata. On the study overall, not on this receptor specifically: The amount of clinical and demographic metadata varied by source and participant and was provided uncurated.

The immunoSEQ Assay, a bias-controlled multiplex PCR, was used to amplify TCRbeta CDR3 regions from genomic DNA. Processing in the source paper ran as follows. Within the assay, amplification of reference gene primers was used to estimate how many nucleated cells each sample contained. To quantify the absolute abundance of each unique TCRbeta CDR3 rearrangement, sequence reads were collapsed and filtered. For each sample, productive Simpson clonality was calculated as the square root of Simpson's diversity index over productive rearrangements. As stored in TCRdb, this immuneACCESS dataset retains in-frame rearrangements with V and J assigned. A fraction of the clones does not appear; measured against another copy, unresolved V genes explain less than half of the discrepancy, and the remainder lacks a known reason. That table gives V, J and clone size, and the DNA gave D and trimming. The sample data list 95,000 to 130,000 clones, and about nine tenths of these were observed just once. The ten biggest clones cover under 2% of the sample.

Collaborating institutions collected whole blood in K2EDTA tubes following their own protocols. For TCRbeta analysis, collaborators shipped samples as frozen whole blood, isolated PBMCs, or DNA extracted from either of those sample types. Worth noting for this clone: Its antigen specificity is not known. No base quality values were provided; no much bigger clone lies one nucleotide off.

As encoded in the germline V gene, CDR1 is SGHDN while CDR2 is FVKESK. V lost 5 bases and J lost 6 bases, and the count of bases not matched to a germline gene is 7. The CDR3 sequence holds 13 residues, the cysteine and phenylalanine included. The entry retains the CDR3 DNA only, 39 bases that are in frame from base 1. The rearrangement joined TRBV14 to TRBJ2-7, and 7 junctional nucleotides match TRBD1. This receptor was taken from a human donor with active COVID-19. The donor label of this sample is uncertain. Sequenced input: peripheral blood. Here the CDR3 is given as CASSSRTGVEQYF. The nucleotide sequence is TGTGCCAGCAGCTCACGTACAGGGGTCGAGCAGTACTTC.